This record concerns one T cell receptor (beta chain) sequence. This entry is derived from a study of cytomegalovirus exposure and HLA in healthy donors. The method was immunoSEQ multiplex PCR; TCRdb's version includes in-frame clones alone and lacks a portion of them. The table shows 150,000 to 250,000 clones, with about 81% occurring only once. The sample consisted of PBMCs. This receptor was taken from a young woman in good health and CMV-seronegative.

The DNA for the CDR3 is TGTGCCAGCAGCCAGGGGAGAGAGCAGTACTTC. Protein sequence: CASSQGREQYF. The J gene is TRBJ2-7, the V gene TRBV7-8, with D perhaps matching TRBD1 (6 bases). Trimming stripped 5 bases from V and 7 bases from J, with 9 bases between. CDR3 length: 11 amino acids. Germline V gives CDR1 SGHVS, CDR2 FQNEAQ.